This TCR beta chain came from a study of cytotoxic CD8 clonotypes in ibrutinib-treated CLL. Looking at the study overall: After treatment lasting a median about 13 months, range 6 to 36, response samples were collected.

A word on this clone: Antigen unknown.

Study findings and constraints: An increase in clonality occurred at ibrutinib response, followed by a return toward baseline at progression. Contraction or stability on treatment was seen for public clonotypes, which were uncommon.

Produced via immunoSEQ multiplex PCR; TCRdb's table is partial and in-frame only. The table includes around 70,000 clones, about 84% detected once. This material consisted of PBMCs, taken at disease progression, from a patient treated with ibrutinib. The sequence was obtained from a human donor with chronic lymphocytic leukemia.

CDR3 coding DNA: TGTGCCATCACCGCAGGCGGGGGCGACGAGCAGTACTTC. This codes for CAITAGGGDEQYF. The chain couples TRBV10-3 to TRBJ2-7; weak D call: TRBD2 (7 bases). The CDR3 has 13 amino acids. Germline V gene data show CDR1 as ENHRY and CDR2 as SYGVKD. V lost 7 bases, J lost 5 bases, and 15 bases lay in between.